The 31 T cell receptor beta chains reported below all come from one sample, sequenced in a study of CD8 T cells in Susac syndrome. A quantity of roughly 0.5 to 1 ug RNA underwent reverse transcription using random hexamers. TCRdb analysed the immunoSEQ multiplex PCR reads with MiXCR anew, one entry per CDR3 protein. The sample yields around 300,000 distinct CDR3 sequences, just over 90% seen once. Sequencing was done on a sample of CD4+ T cells from PBMCs. These receptor sequences come from a human donor with multiple sclerosis.

The chain is built from TRBV18 and TRBJ1-1; D is unclear. V was clipped by 4 bases and J by 1 base, with 10 bases between them. CDR1 KGHSH and CDR2 LQKENI come from the germline V gene. This CDR3 has 14 residues. CDR3 protein: CASSRARQNTEAFF. CDR3 nucleotide sequence: TGTGCCAGCTCACGGGCGAGGCAGAACACTGAAGCTTTCTTT.

The chain combines TRBV7-9 with TRBJ2-7; the match to TRBD1 covers 7 bases. V trimming: 2 bases; J trimming: 2 bases; junction bases outside the gene matches: 3. There are 14 residues in the CDR3. Germline CDR1 reads SEHNR; CDR2 reads FQNEAQ (reference sequence). CDR3 DNA: TGTGCCAGCAGCTTACTTGGGACAGCCTACGAGCAGTACTTC. It is translated as CASSLLGTAYEQYF.

The chain recombines TRBV20-1 with TRBJ2-6, with no clear D. Between the trimmed V and J ends, which lost 6 bases and 0 bases, there was a span of 12 bases. The germline CDR1 and CDR2 sequences are DFQATT and SNEGSKA (reference sequence). The CDR3 length is 15 residues. This CDR3 is CSAQDGTSGANVLTF. The DNA for the CDR3 is TGCAGTGCCCAGGACGGAACCTCTGGGGCCAACGTCCTGACTTTC.

The J gene is TRBJ2-2, the V gene TRBV6-2 or TRBV6-3, with 11 nucleotides matching TRBD2. After removal of 6 bases from V and 3 bases from J, the junction contained 15 bases not matched to a gene. CDR3 size: 19 residues. CDR1 is MNHEY, CDR2 SVGEGT, per germline. CDR3 region: CASRQTGGLADSYTGELFF. The DNA of the CDR3 is TGTGCCAGCAGGCAAACGGGGGGACTAGCGGACTCTTACACCGGGGAGCTGTTTTTT.

The gene calls are TRBV29-1 and TRBJ2-2; 7 nucleotides match TRBD1. J was trimmed by 7 bases and V by 4 bases; bases with no gene match: 9. There are 14 residues in the CDR3. CDR1 and CDR2 from the germline V gene are SQVTM and ANQGSEA. The CDR3 sequence: CSVGRQGNVGELFF. The CDR3 nucleotides are TGCAGCGTTGGCCGACAGGGCAATGTCGGGGAGCTGTTTTTT.

The rearrangement links TRBV7-9 to TRBJ1-6, with 8 positions matching TRBD1. V was pared by 3 bases and J by 7 bases, with 8 bases of the junction left unmatched. Germline V CDR1 and CDR2: SEHNR, FQNEAQ (reference sequence). The CDR3 spans 16 residues. For the CDR3, the DNA is TGTGCCAGCAGCTTTCCGGGACAGGAAAACAATTCACCCCTCCACTTT. The encoded protein is CASSFPGQENNSPLHF.

The chain recombines TRBV7-2 with TRBJ2-7, with 9 bases fitting TRBD1. Germline V gives CDR1 SGHTA, CDR2 FQGNSA. CDR3 size: 16 residues. The ends lost 5 bases at V and 0 bases at J; junction bases unmatched: 8. CDR3 residues: CASSHTGGPSSYEQYF. In DNA form, the CDR3 reads TGTGCCAGCAGCCATACAGGGGGCCCAAGCTCCTACGAGCAGTACTTC. Together with reference TRBV7-2 and TRBJ2-7, the CDR3 gives the full variable domain: GAGVSQSPSNKVTEKGKDVELRCDPISGHTALYWYRQSLGQGLEFLIYFQGNSAPDKSGLPSDRFSAERTGGSVSTLTIQRTQQEDSAVYLCASSHTGGPSSYEQYFGPGTRLTVT.

V gene TRBV29-1 combines with J gene TRBJ2-2; D possibly corresponds to TRBD2 (5 bases). Germline lookup yields CDR1 SQVTM and CDR2 ANQGSEA. This CDR3 has 13 residues. Trimming removed 4 bases from V and 16 bases from J, with 22 bases in between. CDR3 bases: TGCAGCGTTGGAGTAGACAACATGGAGAGGGAGTTTTTT. Translation: CSVGVDNMEREFF.

The chain uses TRBV12-3 or TRBV12-4 and TRBJ2-2; perhaps TRBD1 as D (6 bases). Trimming shortened V by 5 bases and J by 2 bases, and 15 bases separated the two germline ends. The CDR3 runs to 16 residues. The CDR3: CASSLLGAINTGELFF. Written as DNA, the CDR3 is TGTGCCAGCAGTCTGCTGGGGGCTATCAACACCGGGGAGCTGTTTTTT.

This rearrangement joins TRBV21-1 to TRBJ2-3; the table assigns TRBD1, which was not confirmed against the DNA. TRBV21-1 is noted as a pseudogene. The CDR3 extends over 15 amino acids. The CDR3 nucleotides read TGTGCCAGCAGCACCCGGACACCTTGCACAGATACGCAGTATTTT. It codes for CASSTRTPCTDTQYF.

A few counts support this clonotype. The rearrangement links TRBV29-1 to TRBJ1-3; D remains ambiguous. This CDR3 comprises 13 residues. The V gene lost 7 bases and the J gene lost 0 bases, with 10 bases spanning the gap. Germline-derived CDR1 and CDR2 are SQVTM and ANQGSEA. The CDR3 coding sequence is TGCAGCGCGCGTCCTTCCTCTGGAAACACCATATATTTT. This encodes CSARPSSGNTIYF. The variable domain in full, completed from reference TRBV29-1 and TRBJ1-3, reads SAVISQKPSRDICQRGTSLTIQCQVDSQVTMMFWYRQQPGQSLTLIATANQGSEATYESGFVIDKFPISRPNLTFSTLTVSNMSPEDSSIYLCSARPSSGNTIYFGEGSWLTVV.

The chain has TRBV2 and TRBJ2-3; 7 nucleotides line up with TRBD2. There are 17 residues in the CDR3. The V gene's germline CDR1 is SNHLY and CDR2 FYNNEI. After removal of 7 bases from V and 7 bases from J, the junction contained 20 bases not matched to a gene. The CDR3 is CASNRLLAATYGNTQYF. The CDR3 DNA reads as TGTGCCAGCAATCGGCTGCTAGCGGCCACATATGGTAATACGCAGTATTTT.

The chain has TRBV4-1 and TRBJ1-2; no firm D call. Germline V lookup: CDR1 MGHRA, CDR2 YSYEKL. CDR3 length: 11 amino acids. Between the trimmed V and J ends, which lost 1 base and 14 bases, there was a span of 11 bases. The CDR3 DNA reads as TGCGCCAGCAGCCAAGGCCGAAGGCAGACCTTC. This translates into CASSQGRRQTF.

The rearrangement joins TRBV3-1 to TRBJ1-2; 11 bases are a match to TRBD1. CDR3 length equals 15 residues. Trimming took 2 bases from V and 6 from J; bases not matched to a gene: 5. Per the germline V gene, CDR1 is LGHDT and CDR2 is YNNKEL (reference sequence). The CDR3 DNA sequence: TGTGCCAGCAGCCAACAATGGACAGGGGGCCATGGCTACACCTTC. Translating gives CASSQQWTGGHGYTF.

This chain links TRBV18 with TRBJ2-7; D not certain. Germline lookup yields CDR1 KGHSH and CDR2 LQKENI. This CDR3 is 12 amino acids long. Trimming took off 0 bases at V and 4 bases at J, with 4 bases between the two ends. CDR3 sequence reads: CASSPPQYEQYF. Here the CDR3 DNA reads TGTGCCAGCTCACCACCACAATACGAGCAGTACTTC. Full variable domain (outside the CDR3, taken from reference TRBV18 and TRBJ2-7): NAGVMQNPRHLVRRRGQEARLRCSPMKGHSHVYWYRQLPEEGLKFMVYLQKENIIDESGMPKERFSAEFPKEGPSILRIQQVVRGDSAAYFCASSPPQYEQYFGPGTRLTVT.

The V and J genes are TRBV30 and TRBJ1-1, with D hard to call. V dropped 4 bases and J dropped 5 bases, with 8 bases sitting between them. The CDR3 has 11 residues. Germline values: CDR1 GTSNPN, CDR2 SVGIG (reference sequence). The CDR3 reads CAWTALTEAFF. For the CDR3, the DNA is TGTGCCTGGACCGCCCTTACTGAAGCTTTCTTT.

V usage is TRBV5-4 and J usage is TRBJ1-1; TRBD1 agrees at 8 bases. Trimming cost V 4 bases and J 7 bases; bases outside gene matches: 12. CDR1 SGHNT and CDR2 YYREEE come from the germline V gene (reference sequence). The CDR3 is 15 residues long. CDR3 amino acids: CASSPGQGANGEAFF. The DNA of the CDR3 is TGTGCCAGCAGCCCGGGGCAGGGGGCGAATGGTGAAGCTTTCTTT.

The gene calls are TRBV19 and TRBJ1-2; D gene ambiguous. This CDR3 has 14 residues. Germline V gene sequence: CDR1 LNHDA, CDR2 SQIVND (reference sequence). Trimming cost V 4 bases and J 2 bases, with 11 bases left between them. CDR3 coding DNA: TGTGCCAGTAGTACGACCGGGAAGAACTATGGCTACACCTTC. Translating gives CASSTTGKNYGYTF.

V usage is TRBV7-9 and J usage is TRBJ2-1; D gene uncertain. The CDR3 spans 10 residues. Trimming cost V 9 bases and J 8 bases, with 8 bases left between them. CDR1 and CDR2 from the germline V gene are SEHNR and FQNEAQ (reference sequence). The CDR3 sequence is CASQADEQFF. DNA of the CDR3: TGTGCCAGTCAGGCGGATGAGCAGTTCTTC.

V gene TRBV6-2 or TRBV6-3 combines with J gene TRBJ2-4; D gene unclear. V was shortened by 2 bases and J by 0 bases, with 11 bases between the two germline ends. The CDR3 is 16 residues long. Germline values: CDR1 MNHEY, CDR2 SVGEGT. The CDR3 coding sequence is TGTGCCAGCAGTTACCCTCATCGAGTAGCCAAAAACATTCAGTACTTC. Translation: CASSYPHRVAKNIQYF.

The chain uses TRBV14 and TRBJ1-2, with no clear D. The V and J ends lost 0 bases and 8 bases respectively, with 10 bases between them. CDR1 and CDR2 from the germline V gene are SGHDN and FVKESK. This CDR3 region has 13 residues. CDR3 protein: CASSQETFWGYTF. In nucleotides, the CDR3 is TGTGCCAGCAGCCAAGAGACCTTTTGGGGCTACACCTTC.

V is TRBV3-1 and J is TRBJ1-3; TRBD1 is a possible D gene (5 bases). The CDR3 runs to 15 residues. Germline V lookup: CDR1 LGHDT, CDR2 YNNKEL (reference sequence). Trimming removed 4 bases from V and 2 bases from J, with 12 bases in between. CDR3 in amino acids: CASSRVTVTGNTIYF. The DNA of the CDR3 is TGTGCCAGCAGCCGAGTGACAGTGACTGGAAACACCATATATTTT.

This chain connects TRBV12-3 or TRBV12-4 to TRBJ2-3, with 7 bases lining up with TRBD1. This CDR3 comprises 14 residues. Trimming removed 6 bases from V and 4 bases from J; junction bases left unmatched: 7. This chain's CDR3 is CASSRKGAADTQYF. CDR3 nucleotide sequence: TGTGCCAGCAGCCGAAAGGGGGCCGCAGATACGCAGTATTTT.

The rearrangement links TRBV14 to TRBJ2-7; D is undetermined. V was clipped by 6 bases and J by 4 bases, with 7 bases between them. In germline, CDR1 is SGHDN, CDR2 FVKESK. This CDR3 contains 11 residues. The CDR3 nucleotides read TGTGCCAGCAGAGGGTTTTACGAGCAGTACTTC. Protein product: CASRGFYEQYF.

The chain couples TRBV27 to TRBJ2-5; D possibly corresponds to TRBD1 (5 bases). V lost 3 bases, J lost 0 bases, and 23 bases lay in between. CDR3 length: 19 amino acids. The germline gives CDR1 MNHEY, CDR2 SMNVEV (reference sequence). The CDR3 loop is CASSFLAFGQGSNQETQYF. CDR3 nucleotides: TGTGCCAGCAGTTTTTTGGCTTTTGGGCAGGGTTCGAACCAAGAGACCCAGTACTTC.

This sequence joins TRBV24-1 and TRBJ2-2; D gene unclear. Germline V CDR1 and CDR2: KGHDR, SFDVKD. This CDR3 has 14 amino acids. Trimming took off 7 bases at V and 5 bases at J, with 13 bases between the two ends. The CDR3 sequence is CATSDPSSTGELFF. The CDR3, as DNA: TGTGCCACCAGCGACCCTTCCTCTACCGGGGAGCTGTTTTTT.

This clonotype was picked up one time. The genes are TRBV7-2 and TRBJ2-7, with 7 nucleotides matching TRBD1. Germline values: CDR1 SGHTA, CDR2 FQGNSA. The junction had 7 bases not matched to a gene; V was cut back by 5 bases and J by 0 bases. The CDR3 extends over 15 amino acids. CDR3 in DNA: TGTGCCAGCAGCGGCCTCGGGACAGCCTCCTACGAGCAGTACTTC. It specifies CASSGLGTASYEQYF.

This chain uses TRBV4-1 with TRBJ1-2; D perhaps matches TRBD1 (6 bases). The V end lost 4 bases, the J end lost 1 base, and 28 bases lay between the germline ends. Germline loops: CDR1 MGHRA, CDR2 YSYEKL. This CDR3 spans 20 amino acids. The CDR3 DNA sequence: TGCGCCAGCAGCCCGTACGTGAATGCTGGCAGGGGTTCGGGTAACTATGGCTACACCTTC. This translates into CASSPYVNAGRGSGNYGYTF.

The chain couples TRBV7-3 to TRBJ2-2, with 10 bases identical to TRBD2. Germline CDR1 reads SGHTA; CDR2 reads FQGTGA. The V and J ends lost 1 base and 6 bases, in that order; junction bases with no gene match: 8. The CDR3 consists of 17 residues. CDR3 protein: CASSLNRAGGPSGELFF. The CDR3 region has the DNA TGTGCCAGCAGCTTAAACCGAGCGGGAGGGCCCTCCGGGGAGCTGTTTTTT. The full variable domain, completed using reference TRBV7-3 and TRBJ2-2, is GAGVSQTPSNKVTEKGKYVELRCDPISGHTALYWYRQSLGQGPEFLIYFQGTGAADDSGLPNDRFFAVRPEGSVSTLKIQRTERGDSAVYLCASSLNRAGGPSGELFFGEGSRLTVL.

This rearrangement joins TRBV10-3 to TRBJ2-7, with TRBD2 matching over 9 bases. The V and J ends lost 4 bases and 1 base, in that order; junction bases with no gene match: 5. This CDR3 region has 15 residues. The germline V gene has CDR1 ENHRY and CDR2 SYGVKD. The CDR3, as DNA: TGTGCCATCAGTGGGCTAGCGGGAAGTTCCTACGAGCAGTACTTC. It translates to CAISGLAGSSYEQYF.

The CDR3 reads CASRIAGGPGNEQFF. In DNA, the CDR3 is TGTGCCAGCAGGATAGCGGGGGGGCCTGGGAATGAGCAGTTCTTC. This sequence joins TRBV6-1 and TRBJ2-1; the match to TRBD2 covers 11 bases. This CDR3 has 15 residues. The V and J ends lost 6 bases and 7 bases, in that order; junction bases with no gene match: 8. CDR1 MNHNS and CDR2 SASEGT come from the germline V gene.